Ten or more counts support the clone carrying this TCR beta chain. The sample is drawn from a study of T cell repertoires in cytomegalovirus infection. V lost 4 bases, J lost 8 bases, and 10 bases stayed unmatched. Germline CDR1 is MNHEY and CDR2 is SVGEGT. CDR3 length: 14 amino acids. TCRdb redid the calling of the reads with MiXCR, one entry per CDR3 protein. This sample has 250,000 or so distinct CDR3 sequences; more than 15% occur once, and the top ten carry around half. This TCR was sampled from a human donor in good health (CMV status not recorded). Some clones in this sample may be carry-over from other donors' samples. The specimen was CD8+ T cells from PBMCs. The chain employs TRBV6-2 or TRBV6-3 and TRBJ1-1, with 7 bases fitting TRBD1. This CDR3 is CASSLTGTATEAFF. For the CDR3, the DNA is TGTGCCAGCAGTTTAACCGGGACAGCGACCGAAGCTTTCTTT.